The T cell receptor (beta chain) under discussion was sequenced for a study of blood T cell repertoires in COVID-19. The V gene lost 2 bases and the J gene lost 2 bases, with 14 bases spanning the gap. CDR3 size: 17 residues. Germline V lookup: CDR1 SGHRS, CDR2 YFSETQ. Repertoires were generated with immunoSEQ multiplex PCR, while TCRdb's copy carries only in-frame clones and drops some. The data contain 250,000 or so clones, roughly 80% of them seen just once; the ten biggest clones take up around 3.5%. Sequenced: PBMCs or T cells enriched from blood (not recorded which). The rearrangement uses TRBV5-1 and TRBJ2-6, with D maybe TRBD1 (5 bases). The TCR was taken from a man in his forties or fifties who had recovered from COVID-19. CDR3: CASSLLQGEPGANVLTF. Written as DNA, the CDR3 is TGCGCCAGCAGCTTACTTCAGGGTGAGCCTGGGGCCAACGTCCTGACTTTC.